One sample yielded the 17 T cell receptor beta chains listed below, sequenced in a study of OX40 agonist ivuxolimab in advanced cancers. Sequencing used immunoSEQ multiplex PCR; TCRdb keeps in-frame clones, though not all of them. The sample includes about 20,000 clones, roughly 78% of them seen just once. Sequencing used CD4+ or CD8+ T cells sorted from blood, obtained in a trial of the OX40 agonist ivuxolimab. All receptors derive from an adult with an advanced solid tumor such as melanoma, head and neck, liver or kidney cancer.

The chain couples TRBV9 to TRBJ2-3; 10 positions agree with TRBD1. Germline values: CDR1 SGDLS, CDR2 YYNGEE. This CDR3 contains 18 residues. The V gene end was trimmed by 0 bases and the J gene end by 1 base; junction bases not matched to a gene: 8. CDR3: CASSVAGQGLRGTDTQYF. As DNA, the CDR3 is TGTGCCAGCAGCGTAGCGGGACAGGGGCTTAGGGGCACAGATACGCAGTATTTT.

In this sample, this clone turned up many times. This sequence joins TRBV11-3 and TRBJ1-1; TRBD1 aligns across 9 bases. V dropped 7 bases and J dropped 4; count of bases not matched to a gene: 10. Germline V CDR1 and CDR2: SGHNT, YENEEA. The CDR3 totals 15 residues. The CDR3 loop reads CASTPLTGGLTEAFF. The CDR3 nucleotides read TGTGCCAGCACTCCCCTGACAGGGGGTCTCACTGAAGCTTTCTTT.

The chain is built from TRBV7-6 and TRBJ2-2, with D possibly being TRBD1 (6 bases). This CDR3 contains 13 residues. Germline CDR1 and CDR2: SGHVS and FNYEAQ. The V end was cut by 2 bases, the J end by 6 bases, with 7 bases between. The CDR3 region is CASSLQGSGELFF. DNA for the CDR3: TGTGCCAGCAGCTTACAGGGGTCCGGGGAGCTGTTTTTT.

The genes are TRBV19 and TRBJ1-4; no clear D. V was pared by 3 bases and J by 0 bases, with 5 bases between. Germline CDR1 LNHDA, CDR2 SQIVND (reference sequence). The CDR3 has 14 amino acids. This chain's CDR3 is CASSIAATNEKLFF. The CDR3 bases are TGTGCCAGTAGTATCGCAGCAACTAATGAAAAACTGTTTTTT.

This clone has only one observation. The DNA of the CDR3 is TGTGCCAGCAGCTTAGGAACACAGTTCAACACTGAAGCTTTCTTT. Amino acid sequence: CASSLGTQFNTEAFF. The V call is TRBV7-8, the J call TRBJ1-1, with unresolved D. Germline V gene data show CDR1 as SGHVS and CDR2 as FQNEAQ. The CDR3 spans 15 residues. The ends were cut back, 1 base at V and 2 bases at J, with 11 bases in the middle.

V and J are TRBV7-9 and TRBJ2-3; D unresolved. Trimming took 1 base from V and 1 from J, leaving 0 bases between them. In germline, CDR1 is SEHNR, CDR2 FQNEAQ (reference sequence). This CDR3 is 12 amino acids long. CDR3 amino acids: CASSLGTDTQYF. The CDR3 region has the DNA TGTGCCAGCAGCTTAGGCACAGATACGCAGTATTTT.

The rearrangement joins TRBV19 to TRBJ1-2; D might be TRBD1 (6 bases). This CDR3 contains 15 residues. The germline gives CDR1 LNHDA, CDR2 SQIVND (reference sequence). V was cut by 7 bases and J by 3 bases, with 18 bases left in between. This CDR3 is CASNFEDSQYYGYTF. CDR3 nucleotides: TGTGCCAGTAATTTTGAGGACAGCCAGTACTATGGCTACACCTTC.

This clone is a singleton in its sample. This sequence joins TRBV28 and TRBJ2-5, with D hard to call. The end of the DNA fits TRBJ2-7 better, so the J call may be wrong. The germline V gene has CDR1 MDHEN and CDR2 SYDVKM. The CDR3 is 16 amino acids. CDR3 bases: TGTGCCAGCAGTCTACCCTGGCGGAGAAGCTCCTACGAGCAGTACTTC. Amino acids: CASSLPWRRSSYEQYF.

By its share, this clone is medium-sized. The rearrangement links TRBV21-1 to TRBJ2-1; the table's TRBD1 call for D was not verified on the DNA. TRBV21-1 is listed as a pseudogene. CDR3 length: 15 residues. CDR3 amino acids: CASSRTGTANNEQFF. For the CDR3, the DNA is TGTGCCAGCAGTAGGACCGGGACAGCCAACAATGAGCAGTTCTTC.

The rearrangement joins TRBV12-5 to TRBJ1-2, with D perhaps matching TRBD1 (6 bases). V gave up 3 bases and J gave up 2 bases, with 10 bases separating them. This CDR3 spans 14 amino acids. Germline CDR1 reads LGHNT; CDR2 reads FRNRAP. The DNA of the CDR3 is TGTGCTAGTGGTTTTGGGGGGGCGAACTATGGCTACACCTTC. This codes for CASGFGGANYGYTF. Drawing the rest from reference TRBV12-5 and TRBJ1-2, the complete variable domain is DARVTQTPRHKVTEMGQEVTMRCQPILGHNTVFWYRQTMMQGLELLAYFRNRAPLDDSGMPKDRFSAEMPDATLATLKIQPSEPRDSAVYFCASGFGGANYGYTFGSGTRLTVV.

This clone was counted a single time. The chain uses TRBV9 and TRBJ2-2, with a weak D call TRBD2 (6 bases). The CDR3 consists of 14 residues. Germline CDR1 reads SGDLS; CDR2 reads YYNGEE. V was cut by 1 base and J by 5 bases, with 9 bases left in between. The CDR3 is CASSVPRGTGELFF. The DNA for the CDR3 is TGTGCCAGCAGCGTACCCCGGGGGACCGGGGAGCTGTTTTTT. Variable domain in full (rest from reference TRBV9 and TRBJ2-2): DSGVTQTPKHLITATGQRVTLRCSPRSGDLSVYWYQQSLDQGLQFLIQYYNGEERAKGNILERFSAQQFPDLHSELNLSSLELGDSALYFCASSVPRGTGELFFGEGSRLTVL.

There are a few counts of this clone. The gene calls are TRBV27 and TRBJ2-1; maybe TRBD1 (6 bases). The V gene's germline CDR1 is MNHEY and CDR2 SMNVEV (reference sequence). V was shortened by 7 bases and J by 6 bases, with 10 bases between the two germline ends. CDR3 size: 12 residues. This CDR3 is CASKTGGNEQFF. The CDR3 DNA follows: TGTGCCAGCAAGACAGGTGGCAATGAGCAGTTCTTC.

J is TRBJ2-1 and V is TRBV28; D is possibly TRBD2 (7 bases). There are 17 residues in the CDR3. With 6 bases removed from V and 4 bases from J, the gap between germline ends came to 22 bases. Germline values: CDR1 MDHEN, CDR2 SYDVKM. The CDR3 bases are TGTGCCAGCAGCCAATATTTGAGCGGGACAATGTACAATGAGCAGTTCTTC. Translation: CASSQYLSGTMYNEQFF. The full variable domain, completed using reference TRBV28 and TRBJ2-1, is DVKVTQSSRYLVKRTGEKVFLECVQDMDHENMFWYRQDPGLGLRLIYFSYDVKMKEKGDIPEGYSVSREKKERFSLILESASTNQTSMYLCASSQYLSGTMYNEQFFGPGTRLTVL.

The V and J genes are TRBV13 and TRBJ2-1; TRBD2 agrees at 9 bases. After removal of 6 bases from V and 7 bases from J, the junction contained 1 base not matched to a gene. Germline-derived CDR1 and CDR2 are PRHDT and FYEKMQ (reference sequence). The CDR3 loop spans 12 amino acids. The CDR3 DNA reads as TGTGCCAGCAGTCTAGCGGGGAATGAGCAGTTCTTC. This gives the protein CASSLAGNEQFF.

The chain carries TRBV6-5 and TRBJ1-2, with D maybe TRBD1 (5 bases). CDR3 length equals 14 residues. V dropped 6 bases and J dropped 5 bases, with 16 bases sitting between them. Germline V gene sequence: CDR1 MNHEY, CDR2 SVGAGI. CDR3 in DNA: TGTGCCAGCAGCCCCGGGGGGGAGGGGTATGGCTACACCTTC. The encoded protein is CASSPGGEGYGYTF.

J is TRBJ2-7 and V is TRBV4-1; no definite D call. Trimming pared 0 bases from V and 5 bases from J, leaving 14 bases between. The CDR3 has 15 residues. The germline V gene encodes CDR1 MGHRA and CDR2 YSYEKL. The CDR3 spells CASSQDGQVRNEQYF. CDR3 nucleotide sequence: TGCGCCAGCAGCCAAGATGGGCAGGTTCGCAACGAGCAGTACTTC.

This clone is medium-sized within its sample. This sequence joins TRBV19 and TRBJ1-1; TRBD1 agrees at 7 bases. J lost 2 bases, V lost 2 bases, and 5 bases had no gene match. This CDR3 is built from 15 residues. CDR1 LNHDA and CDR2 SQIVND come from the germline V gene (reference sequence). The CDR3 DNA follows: TGTGCCAGTAGTATAACGGCAGGGGGAAACACTGAAGCTTTCTTT. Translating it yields CASSITAGGNTEAFF.